This TCR beta chain was retrieved from a study of beta chain features in type 1 diabetes. Notes on the study in general: Shorter TCRB CDR3s, moderately but significantly so, marked every one of the four CD4+ subsets in Type 1 diabetes patients. Cells expressing TCR highly could be over-represented by cDNA sequencing.

Every single donor gave one heparinised blood draw, and these averaged approximately 110 mL. CD45RO/CCR7/CD25/CD127/CD95/CD27 staining was used to isolate CD4+ naive, central memory, regulatory and stem cell-like memory cells by sorting. The germline gives CDR1 LNHDA, CDR2 SQIVND (reference sequence). V was clipped by 3 bases and J by 4 bases, with 12 bases between them. This CDR3 contains 14 residues. This clone turned up a few times. The antigen is unknown. Sequencing targeted expressed TCRB transcripts, as all isolated RNA had been reverse transcribed. Some clones are missing from TCRdb's copy, which holds only in-frame ones; the method was immunoSEQ multiplex PCR. The sample holds some 370,000 clones, around a tenth seen once.

Material for sequencing was central memory CD4+ T cells from blood. This TCR came from a man aged 25 to 45 with type 1 diabetes. The chain recombines TRBV19 with TRBJ2-5; D may be TRBD2 (5 bases). The CDR3 sequence is CASSIQLGGETQYF. For the CDR3, the DNA is TGTGCCAGTAGTATTCAGCTCGGAGGAGAGACCCAGTACTTC.